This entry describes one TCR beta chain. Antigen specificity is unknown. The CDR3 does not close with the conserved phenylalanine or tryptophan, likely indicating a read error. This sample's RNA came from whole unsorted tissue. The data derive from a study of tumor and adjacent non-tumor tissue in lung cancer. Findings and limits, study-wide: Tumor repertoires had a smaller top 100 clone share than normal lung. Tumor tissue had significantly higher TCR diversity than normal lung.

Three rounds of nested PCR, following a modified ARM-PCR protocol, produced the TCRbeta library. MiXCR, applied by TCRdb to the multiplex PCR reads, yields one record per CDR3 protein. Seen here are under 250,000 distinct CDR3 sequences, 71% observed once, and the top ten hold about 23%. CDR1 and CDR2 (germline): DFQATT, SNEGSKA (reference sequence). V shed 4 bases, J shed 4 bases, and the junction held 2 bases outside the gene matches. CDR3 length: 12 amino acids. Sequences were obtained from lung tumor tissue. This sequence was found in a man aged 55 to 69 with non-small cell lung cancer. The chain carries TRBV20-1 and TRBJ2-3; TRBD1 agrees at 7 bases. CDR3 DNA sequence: TGCAGTGCTAACACAGGGGCAGATACGCAGTATTAT. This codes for CSANTGADTQYY.